The next 22 T cell receptor beta chains were all read from a single sample in a study of radiotherapy plus CTLA-4 blockade in lung cancer. This table comes from immunoSEQ multiplex PCR, and its TCRdb copy is limited to in-frame clones, with some not included. The sample includes more than 95,000 clones, approximately 72% of them seen just once. The sample was peripheral blood, taken from a patient treated with radiotherapy plus ipilimumab. These receptors were taken from a human donor with non-small cell lung cancer who had a partial response to radiotherapy plus ipilimumab. Some clones in this sample may be carry-over from other donors' samples.

This clone showed up just a few times. The chain couples TRBV27 to TRBJ1-2; D gene uncertain. The CDR3 loop spans 16 amino acids. Germline-derived CDR1 and CDR2 are MNHEY and SMNVEV (reference sequence). V lost 1 base to trimming and J lost 3 bases, with 15 bases between them. As DNA, the CDR3 is TGTGCCAGCAGTTTATTCCCGGCGGCCCTCGACTATGGCTACACCTTC. It specifies CASSLFPAALDYGYTF.

The chain carries TRBV5-1 and TRBJ2-7; the match to TRBD1 covers 9 bases. CDR1 is SGHRS, CDR2 YFSETQ, per germline. This CDR3 contains 14 residues. The V and J ends lost 1 base and 4 bases, in that order; junction bases with no gene match: 3. CDR3 protein: CASSLTGGEYEQYF. The CDR3 DNA sequence: TGCGCCAGCAGCTTGACAGGGGGCGAGTACGAGCAGTACTTC.

This rearrangement joins TRBV5-1 to TRBJ2-2; TRBD1 agrees at 10 bases. Germline V gives CDR1 SGHRS, CDR2 YFSETQ. Trimming removed 4 bases from V and 7 bases from J; junction bases left unmatched: 7. The CDR3 has 15 residues. The CDR3 is CASSADRGLGGELFF. The CDR3 DNA sequence: TGCGCCAGCAGCGCCGACAGGGGGCTTGGCGGGGAGCTGTTTTTT.

This clone was counted a few times. V is TRBV6-6 and J is TRBJ2-7, with 9 bases lining up with TRBD2. The length of the CDR3 is 13 residues. J was trimmed by 6 bases and V by 2 bases; bases with no gene match: 2. In germline, CDR1 is MNHNY, CDR2 SVGAGI (reference sequence). The CDR3, as DNA: TGTGCCAGCAGTTACGGGACTAGCTTCGAGCAGTACTTC. Amino acids: CASSYGTSFEQYF.

The rearrangement uses TRBV7-9 and TRBJ1-3; D remains unclear. V was cut by 8 bases and J by 1 base, with 12 bases left in between. Germline V CDR1 and CDR2: SEHNR, FQNEAQ (reference sequence). The CDR3 runs 14 residues. Here the CDR3 reads CASERPISGNTIYF. The CDR3, as DNA: TGTGCCAGCGAGCGGCCGATATCTGGAAACACCATATATTTT. Full variable domain (missing parts from reference TRBV7-9 and TRBJ1-3): DTGVSQNPRHKITKRGQNVTFRCDPISEHNRLYWYRQTLGQGPEFLTYFQNEAQLEKSRLLSDRFSAERPKGSFSTLEIQRTEQGDSAMYLCASERPISGNTIYFGEGSWLTVV.

In DNA form, the CDR3 reads TGTGCCAGCAGTCCGAAGGGACAGTCCCTCTACAATGAGCAGTTCTTC. Protein sequence: CASSPKGQSLYNEQFF. V and J are TRBV27 and TRBJ2-1, with 7 bases identical to TRBD1. The CDR3 length is 16 residues. Germline trimming cut 5 bases from V and 3 bases from J; bases unmatched to any gene: 10. Germline CDR1 and CDR2: MNHEY and SMNVEV (reference sequence).

The V gene is TRBV11-2, the J gene TRBJ1-1, with 9 bases identical to TRBD1. The CDR3 is 15 residues long. Per the germline V gene, CDR1 is SGHAT and CDR2 is FQNNGV. Trimming removed 3 bases from V and 8 bases from J; junction bases left unmatched: 10. This chain's CDR3 is CASSFPSGTGYEAFF. DNA of the CDR3: TGTGCCAGCAGCTTCCCTTCTGGGACAGGGTACGAAGCTTTCTTT.

This clone was found a few times. The rearrangement joins TRBV28 to TRBJ1-5; 7 bases agree with TRBD1. This CDR3 contains 14 residues. Trimming took 7 bases from V and 4 from J; bases not matched to a gene: 7. CDR1 and CDR2 from the germline V gene are MDHEN and SYDVKM. The CDR3 sequence is CASTLGQINQPQHF. In DNA, the CDR3 is TGTGCCAGCACCCTGGGACAGATAAATCAGCCCCAGCATTTT.

This chain uses TRBV7-2 with TRBJ2-7, with TRBD1 matching 8 bases. The germline V gene encodes CDR1 SGHTA and CDR2 FQGNSA. J lost 2 bases, V lost 4 bases, and 7 bases had no gene match. The CDR3 covers 15 residues. This chain's CDR3 is CASSYNRDRPYEQYF. CDR3 bases: TGTGCCAGCAGCTACAACCGGGACAGGCCCTACGAGCAGTACTTC.

The chain employs TRBV2 and TRBJ2-3, with 8 nucleotides matching TRBD1. This CDR3 comprises 14 residues. J lost 3 bases, V lost 6 bases, and 5 bases had no gene match. Germline CDR1 is SNHLY and CDR2 is FYNNEI. Here the CDR3 DNA reads TGTGCCAGCAGGGACGGACAGGGAACAGATACGCAGTATTTT. Amino acid sequence: CASRDGQGTDTQYF. The complete variable domain, with remaining parts taken from reference TRBV2 and TRBJ2-3, reads EPEVTQTPSHQVTQMGQEVILRCVPISNHLYFYWYRQILGQKVEFLVSFYNNEISEKSEIFDDQFSVERPDGSNFTLKIRSTKLEDSAMYFCASRDGQGTDTQYFGPGTRLTVL.

CDR3 sequence reads: CASSAAGTGGSGNTIYF. CDR3 bases: TGTGCCAGCAGTGCCGCCGGGACAGGGGGCTCTGGAAACACCATATATTTT. The V call is TRBV28, the J call TRBJ1-3; 11 nucleotides match TRBD1. The CDR3 extends over 17 amino acids. The V and J ends lost 5 bases and 0 bases, in that order; junction bases with no gene match: 6. Germline V gene data show CDR1 as MDHEN and CDR2 as SYDVKM.

The chain joins TRBV19 to TRBJ2-1; 14 bases are shared with TRBD2. Germline CDR1 and CDR2: LNHDA and SQIVND (reference sequence). The CDR3 spans 17 residues. Germline trimming cut 3 bases from V and 6 bases from J; bases unmatched to any gene: 7. The CDR3, as DNA: TGTGCCAGTAGTATGAGACTAGCGGGAGGGCCTTTCAATGAGCAGTTCTTC. Translating gives CASSMRLAGGPFNEQFF.

V usage is TRBV5-5 and J usage is TRBJ1-1; 7 bases fit TRBD1. Germline V lookup: CDR1 SGHKS, CDR2 YYEKEE (reference sequence). This CDR3 region has 14 residues. With V trimmed by 1 base and J by 1 base, 1 base remained unmatched. The CDR3 reads CASSLSGGNTEAFF. The CDR3 region has the DNA TGTGCCAGCAGCTTGTCAGGGGGGAACACTGAAGCTTTCTTT.

The chain combines TRBV7-2 with TRBJ1-1, with D possibly being TRBD1 (5 bases). The CDR3 consists of 15 residues. V lost 2 bases, J lost 1 base, and 11 bases lay in between. Germline lookup yields CDR1 SGHTA and CDR2 FQGNSA. CDR3 sequence: CASSLFPGENTEAFF. The CDR3, as DNA: TGTGCCAGCAGCTTATTTCCGGGGGAGAACACTGAAGCTTTCTTT.

This clone was recorded a few times. The chain links TRBV6-1 to TRBJ2-7; no reliable D call. The CDR3 totals 14 residues. The V end lost 8 bases, the J end lost 4 bases, and 18 bases lay between the germline ends. The germline V gene encodes CDR1 MNHNS and CDR2 SASEGT. CDR3 nucleotide sequence: TGTGCCAGCCAGCGCGTTGATGGAAAATACGAGCAGTACTTC. This encodes CASQRVDGKYEQYF.

V and J are TRBV29-1 and TRBJ2-1; D is possibly TRBD2 (6 bases). The germline CDR1 and CDR2 sequences are SQVTM and ANQGSEA. The V gene lost 7 bases and the J gene lost 6 bases, with 19 bases spanning the gap. The CDR3 extends over 14 amino acids. As DNA, the CDR3 is TGCAGCGCTCAAGCGGGTGGTTTTATCAATGAGCAGTTCTTC. Its protein is CSAQAGGFINEQFF.

This clone was seen only a few times. The chain combines TRBV23-1 with TRBJ1-5, with 9 nucleotides matching TRBD1. TRBV23-1 is identified as an open reading frame with a role that is uncertain. This CDR3 has 15 residues. V was pared by 4 bases and J by 6 bases, with 7 bases of the junction left unmatched. The chain's CDR3 is CASSPSRDRVQPQHF. The DNA of the CDR3 is TGCGCCAGCAGTCCGTCCCGGGACAGGGTTCAGCCCCAGCATTTT.

This clone was picked up one time. CDR3 in DNA: TGTGCCAGCAGTTCTGGCAATCAGCCCCAGCATTTT. Protein sequence: CASSSGNQPQHF. The V and J genes are TRBV28 and TRBJ1-5; unclear D gene. The CDR3 consists of 12 residues. V was cut by 4 bases and J by 2 bases, with 3 bases left in between. The germline gives CDR1 MDHEN, CDR2 SYDVKM. Full variable domain (rest looked up from reference TRBV28 and TRBJ1-5): DVKVTQSSRYLVKRTGEKVFLECVQDMDHENMFWYRQDPGLGLRLIYFSYDVKMKEKGDIPEGYSVSREKKERFSLILESASTNQTSMYLCASSSGNQPQHFGDGTRLSIL.

The rearrangement links TRBV19 to TRBJ1-1, with 8 bases that match TRBD1. Per the germline V gene, CDR1 is LNHDA and CDR2 is SQIVND (reference sequence). The CDR3 is 14 residues long. Trimming at V came to 5 bases and at J to 3 bases, leaving 5 bases not matched to a gene. CDR3 residues: CASSPGQDYTEAFF. The CDR3, as DNA: TGTGCCAGTAGTCCGGGACAGGACTACACTGAAGCTTTCTTT. The whole variable domain, remainder taken from reference TRBV19 and TRBJ1-1, is DGGITQSPKYLFRKEGQNVTLSCEQNLNHDAMYWYRQDPGQGLRLIYYSQIVNDFQKGDIAEGYSVSREKKESFPLTVTSAQKNPTAFYLCASSPGQDYTEAFFGQGTRLTVV.

The rearrangement uses TRBV29-1 and TRBJ1-2; D is uncertain. Trimming cost V 8 bases and J 4 bases, with 20 bases left between them. The CDR3 has 14 residues. Germline lookup yields CDR1 SQVTM and CDR2 ANQGSEA. The CDR3 DNA sequence: TGCAGCTTTCATACGGTCGAGGCGGGCTATGGCTACACCTTC. Amino acid sequence: CSFHTVEAGYGYTF.

The V gene is TRBV5-1, the J gene TRBJ2-7; 10 bases are shared with TRBD2. The CDR3 has 15 amino acids. V was pared by 3 bases and J by 0 bases, with 3 bases of the junction left unmatched. The V gene's germline CDR1 is SGHRS and CDR2 YFSETQ. CDR3 sequence: CASSSLAGGSYEQYF. CDR3 DNA: TGCGCCAGCAGCTCCTTAGCGGGAGGCTCCTACGAGCAGTACTTC.

The J gene is TRBJ1-1, the V gene TRBV6-1; D may be TRBD1 (5 bases). The CDR3 totals 14 residues. Trimming left V 3 bases short and J 0 bases short, with 8 bases between. The germline V gene has CDR1 MNHNS and CDR2 SASEGT. CDR3 bases: TGTGCCAGCAGTGAGGGGGGGGTGAACACTGAAGCTTTCTTT. It encodes CASSEGGVNTEAFF.